This T cell receptor beta chain was recovered during a study of graft-versus-host responses after intestinal transplantation. At the level of the study: Multivisceral, liver-intestinal, or isolated intestinal transplants were performed in recipients. All of the recipients had induction that used anti-thymocyte globulin, then tacrolimus and steroids for about 3 years.

With regard to this clone: Its antigen is not known.

The study's findings and limits: Recipient marrow showed GvH clones, some seen first in ileum or blood. Circulating GvH clone levels at their peak were associated with HvG declines (early post-transplant).

V dropped 4 bases and J dropped 5 bases, with 17 bases sitting between them. The CDR3 has 15 residues. Germline loops: CDR1 LNHDA, CDR2 SQIVND (reference sequence). Data came from immunoSEQ multiplex PCR; TCRdb stores just in-frame clones and leaves some out. The data hold roughly 97,000 clones, with 87% observed a single time. The material sequenced was unstimulated CD4+ T cells sorted from spleen or lymph node cells, taken before intestinal transplant. The sequence came from a human donor who received an intestinal transplant. The chain combines TRBV19 with TRBJ1-2; D is possibly TRBD1 (5 bases). The CDR3 DNA reads TGTGCCAGTAGTACGGGGGGTTTGCTGAGGTATGGCTACACCTTC. Protein: CASSTGGLLRYGYTF.